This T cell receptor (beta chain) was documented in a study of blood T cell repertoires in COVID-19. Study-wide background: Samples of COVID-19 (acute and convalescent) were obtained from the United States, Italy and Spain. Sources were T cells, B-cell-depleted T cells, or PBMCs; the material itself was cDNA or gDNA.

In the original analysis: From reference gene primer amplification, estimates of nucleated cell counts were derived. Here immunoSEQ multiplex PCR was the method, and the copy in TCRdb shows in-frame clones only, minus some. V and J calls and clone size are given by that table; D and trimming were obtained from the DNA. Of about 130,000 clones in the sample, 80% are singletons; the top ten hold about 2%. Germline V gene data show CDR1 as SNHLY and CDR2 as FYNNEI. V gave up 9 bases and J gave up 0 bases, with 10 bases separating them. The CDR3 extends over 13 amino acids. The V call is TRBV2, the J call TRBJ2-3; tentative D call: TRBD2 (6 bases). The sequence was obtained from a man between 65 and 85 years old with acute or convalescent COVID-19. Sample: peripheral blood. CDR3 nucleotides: TGTGCCAGGAGGGAGGCTAGCACAGATACGCAGTATTTT. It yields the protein CARREASTDTQYF.